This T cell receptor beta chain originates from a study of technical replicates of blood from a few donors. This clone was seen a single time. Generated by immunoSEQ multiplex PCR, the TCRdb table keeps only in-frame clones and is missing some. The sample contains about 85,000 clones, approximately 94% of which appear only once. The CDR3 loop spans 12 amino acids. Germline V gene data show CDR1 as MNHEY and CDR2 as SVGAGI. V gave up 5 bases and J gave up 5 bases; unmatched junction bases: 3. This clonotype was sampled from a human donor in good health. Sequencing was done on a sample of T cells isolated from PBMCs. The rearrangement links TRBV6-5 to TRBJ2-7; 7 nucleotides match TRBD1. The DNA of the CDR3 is TGTGCCAGCAGTAACGACAGGGACGAGCAGTACTTC. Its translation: CASSNDRDEQYF.